This T cell receptor (beta chain) was captured in a study of T cell responses to AZD1222 COVID-19 vaccine. Study outcomes and limitations: Donors skewed white British and female; clonal diversity was possibly underestimated. Recipients of two AZD1222 doses showed rising Spike-specific TCR breadth and depth. Repertoires were obtained only post-peak T cell response.

Turning to this clone: What it binds is unknown.

The CDR3 length is 13 residues. Looked up from germline, CDR1 is SGHAT and CDR2 is FQNNGV. Trimming took 6 bases from V and 8 from J; bases not matched to a gene: 7. TCRdb's copy holds only in-frame clones and misses some; the assay was immunoSEQ multiplex PCR. This table has about 180,000 clones, 88% appearing once. The material was peripheral blood, obtained on day 0 of AZD1222 vaccination. The rearrangement uses TRBV11-2 and TRBJ1-1; 9 nucleotides align to TRBD1. The sequence was obtained from an adult in good health. The CDR3, as DNA: TGTGCCAGCAGTCCGACAGGGGGACAAGAAGCTTTCTTT. The encoded protein is CASSPTGGQEAFF.